This T cell receptor (beta chain) stems from a study of PD-1 blockade in mismatch repair-deficient tumors. Study information: Patients had around 11 mismatch repair-deficient cancer types and were previously treated and progressing.

With 0 bases clipped from V and 3 bases from J, the junction kept 10 bases outside the gene matches. The germline V gene encodes CDR1 SGHRS and CDR2 YFSETQ. There are 20 residues in the CDR3. A word on this clone: The antigen remains undetermined.

TCRs were sequenced from a few patients responding to pembrolizumab. Findings and caveats of the study: Rapid post-treatment expansion, then contraction, generally preceding radiologic response, marked tumor-resident clones.

The protocol was immunoSEQ multiplex PCR, while the TCRdb copy is restricted to in-frame clones and leaves out a portion. The sample contains under 150,000 clones, about nine tenths of which appear only once. Source: peripheral blood, taken roughly 67 weeks after starting pembrolizumab. This clonotype was sampled from an adult with mismatch repair-deficient cancer. This chain uses TRBV5-1 with TRBJ2-2; 14 nucleotides match TRBD2. The CDR3 here is CASSLGTGTSGSWDTGELFF. The CDR3 DNA follows: TGCGCCAGCAGCTTGGGCACCGGGACTAGCGGGAGCTGGGACACCGGGGAGCTGTTTTTT. Looking up the rest from reference TRBV5-1 and TRBJ2-2 gives the full variable domain: KAGVTQTPRYLIKTRGQQVTLSCSPISGHRSVSWYQQTPGQGLQFLFEYFSETQRNKGNFPGRFSGRQFSNSRSEMNVSTLELGDSALYLCASSLGTGTSGSWDTGELFFGEGSRLTVL.